This TCR beta chain was found in a study of T cell responses to AZD1222 COVID-19 vaccine. Some clones are missing from TCRdb's copy, which holds only in-frame ones; the method was immunoSEQ multiplex PCR. The repertoire includes about 26,000 clones, roughly 88% of them detected once, and approximately 2.6% sits in the top ten. Study-wide results and caveats: Along spike, vaccine-associated CD4 TCRs were found throughout, with dominance at 160-218 and 743-854.

As regards this clone: Its antigen is still unknown.

This CDR3 is 15 amino acids long. V trimming: 6 bases; J trimming: 4 bases; junction bases outside the gene matches: 6. Germline-derived CDR1 and CDR2 are SGHRS and YFSETQ. V usage is TRBV5-1 and J usage is TRBJ2-2; 10 bases line up with TRBD2. The clonotype comes from an adult who received the AZD1222 COVID-19 vaccine. The material was peripheral blood, obtained 28 days after the second AZD1222 dose. Written as DNA, the CDR3 is TGCGCCAGCACTATCACTAGCGGGGCCACCGGGGAGCTGTTTTTT. It specifies CASTITSGATGELFF.